This T cell receptor (beta chain) was profiled in a study of blood T cell repertoires in COVID-19. Study background: In each case, the material was cDNA or gDNA derived from T cells, B-cell-depleted T cells, or PBMCs.

TCRdb's table, derived via immunoSEQ multiplex PCR, lists solely in-frame clones and lacks some. Here the sample spans around 200,000 clones, around 80% being singletons. Participants were aged about 18 to 89 years from some 24 US areas. Germline-derived CDR1 and CDR2 are LGHNA and YSLEER. This CDR3 spans 14 amino acids. The V end lost 4 bases, the J end lost 9 bases, and 16 bases lay between the germline ends. The rearrangement uses TRBV4-3 and TRBJ2-1; D may be TRBD2 (6 bases). This clonotype was obtained from a middle-aged woman with acute COVID-19. Sample: PBMCs or T cells enriched from blood (not recorded which). The chain's CDR3 is CASSLRGGGGEQFF. The CDR3 region has the DNA TGCGCCAGCAGCCTTCGGGGTGGGGGAGGTGAGCAGTTCTTC.